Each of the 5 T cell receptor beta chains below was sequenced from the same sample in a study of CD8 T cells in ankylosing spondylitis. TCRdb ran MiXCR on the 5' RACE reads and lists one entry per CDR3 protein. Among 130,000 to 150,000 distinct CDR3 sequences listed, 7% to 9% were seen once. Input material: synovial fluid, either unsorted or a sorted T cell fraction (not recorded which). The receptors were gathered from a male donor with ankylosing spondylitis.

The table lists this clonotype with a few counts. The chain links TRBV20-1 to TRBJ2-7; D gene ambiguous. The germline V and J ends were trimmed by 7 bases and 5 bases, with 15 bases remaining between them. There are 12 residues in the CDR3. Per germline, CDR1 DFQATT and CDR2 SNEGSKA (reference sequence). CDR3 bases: TGCAGTGGCACTACCATCCCTAACGAGCAGTACTTC. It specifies CSGTTIPNEQYF.

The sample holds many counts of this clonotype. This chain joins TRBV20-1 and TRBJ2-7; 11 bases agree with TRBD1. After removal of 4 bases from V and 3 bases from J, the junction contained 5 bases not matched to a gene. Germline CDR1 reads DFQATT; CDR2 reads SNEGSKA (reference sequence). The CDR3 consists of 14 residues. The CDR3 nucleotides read TGCAGTGCTATCCCAGGGACAGGGGGCTACGAGCAGTACTTC. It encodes CSAIPGTGGYEQYF.

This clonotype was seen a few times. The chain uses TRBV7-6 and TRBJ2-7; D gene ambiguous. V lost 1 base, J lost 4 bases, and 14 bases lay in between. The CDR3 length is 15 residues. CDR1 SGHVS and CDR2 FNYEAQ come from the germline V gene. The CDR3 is CASSLEHQAGYEQYF. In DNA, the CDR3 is TGTGCCAGCAGCTTAGAGCATCAAGCTGGGTACGAGCAGTACTTC. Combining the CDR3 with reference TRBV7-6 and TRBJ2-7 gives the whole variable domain GAGVSQSPRYKVTKRGQDVALRCDPISGHVSLYWYRQALGQGPEFLTYFNYEAQQDKSGLPNDRFSAERPEGSISTLTIQRTEQRDSAMYRCASSLEHQAGYEQYFGPGTRLTVT.

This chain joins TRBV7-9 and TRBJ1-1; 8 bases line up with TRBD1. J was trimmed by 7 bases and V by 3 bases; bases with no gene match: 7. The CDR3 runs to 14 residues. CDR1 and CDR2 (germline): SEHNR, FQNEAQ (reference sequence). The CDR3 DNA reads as TGTGCCAGCAGCTTGTATGGGACAGGCCTTGAAGCTTTCTTT. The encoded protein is CASSLYGTGLEAFF. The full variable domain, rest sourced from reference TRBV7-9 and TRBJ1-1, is DTGVSQNPRHKITKRGQNVTFRCDPISEHNRLYWYRQTLGQGPEFLTYFQNEAQLEKSRLLSDRFSAERPKGSFSTLEIQRTEQGDSAMYLCASSLYGTGLEAFFGQGTRLTVV.

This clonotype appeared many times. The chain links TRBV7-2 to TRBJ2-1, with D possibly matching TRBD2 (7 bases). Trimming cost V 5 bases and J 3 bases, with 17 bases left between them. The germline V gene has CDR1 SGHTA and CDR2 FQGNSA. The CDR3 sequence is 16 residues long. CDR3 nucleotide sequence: TGTGCCAGCAGCACCGGGGGGCACGTTTTCTACAATGAGCAGTTCTTC. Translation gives CASSTGGHVFYNEQFF.